The rows below give T cell receptor beta chains drawn from one sample of a study of blood T cell repertoires in COVID-19. Clones were read by immunoSEQ multiplex PCR, and TCRdb kept only the in-frame ones, dropping some. Found here are roughly 76,000 clones, around 93% of them singletons; the top ten hold around 4.9%. The source material was peripheral blood. The origin of the receptors is a woman in her fifties or sixties with active COVID-19. Both conserved end residues are part of each CDR3. A D gene is named only where the DNA matches it firmly. Only some rows state a clone size, as once, few, many or a class for expanded clones.

>TRBV11-2|-|TRBJ2-5|-
CASRSASGYQETQYF
TGTGCCAGCAGAAGCGCCTCGGGGTACCAAGAGACCCAGTACTTC
>TRBV10-3|-|TRBJ1-1|once
CAISGGQSAFGTEAFF
TGTGCCATCAGTGGTGGACAGTCCGCATTCGGGACTGAAGCTTTCTTT
>TRBV30|-|TRBJ1-2|-
CAWSLHSNGYTF
TGTGCCTGGAGTCTCCACTCGAATGGCTACACCTTC
>TRBV7-6|-|TRBJ2-1|-
CASSDRVHEQFF
TGTGCCAGCAGCGATAGAGTCCATGAGCAGTTCTTC
>TRBV6-5|TRBD1|TRBJ1-6|-
CATGQGPSPLHF
TGTGCCACCGGACAGGGCCCTTCACCCCTCCACTTT
>TRBV7-9|TRBD1|TRBJ2-7|-
CASSLGGQRSVARTYEQYF
TGTGCCAGCAGCTTAGGGGGACAGCGGAGTGTCGCTCGGACCTACGAGCAGTACTTC
>TRBV11-2|-|TRBJ1-1|-
CASRGIEAFF
TGTGCCAGCAGGGGCATTGAAGCTTTCTTT
>TRBV6-1|TRBD1|TRBJ2-1|-
CASSEYGTGAYNEQFF
TGTGCCAGCAGTGAATATGGGACAGGGGCCTACAATGAGCAGTTCTTC
>TRBV7-2|-|TRBJ2-1|-
CASSLVSAIYNEQFF
TGTGCCAGCAGCTTAGTATCAGCGATCTACAATGAGCAGTTCTTC
>TRBV6-4|TRBD1|TRBJ1-1|-
CASSDHQGASVAEAFF
TGTGCCAGCAGTGATCACCAGGGGGCTTCTGTCGCTGAAGCTTTCTTT
>TRBV6-5|TRBD2|TRBJ2-2|-
CASKGLGHAGELFF
TGTGCCAGCAAAGGACTAGGCCACGCCGGGGAGCTGTTTTTT
>TRBV6-6|-|TRBJ1-5|-
CASSPNSLSGLHSNQPQHF
TGTGCCAGCAGTCCCAATTCCCTATCGGGACTACATAGCAATCAGCCCCAGCATTTT
>TRBV5-1|TRBD2|TRBJ2-7|-
CASSAGTSGRIEQYF
TGCGCCAGCAGCGCGGGGACTAGCGGGAGGATCGAGCAGTACTTC
>TRBV12-3/TRBV12-4|TRBD1|TRBJ2-7|-
CASRGPAYEQYF
TGTGCCTCAAGGGGGCCTGCCTACGAGCAGTACTTC
>TRBV28|TRBD2|TRBJ2-7|-
CASSFQTSGSISYEQYF
TGTGCCAGCAGTTTCCAAACTAGCGGGAGTATATCCTACGAGCAGTACTTC
>TRBV3-1/TRBV3-2|-|TRBJ1-1|once
CASSQRGQRGPEAFF
TGTGCCAGCAGCCAACGGGGTCAAAGAGGCCCTGAAGCTTTCTTT
>TRBV11-2|-|TRBJ2-3|-
CASSSSIRDPRRVGDTQYF
TGTGCCAGCAGCTCCTCCATCCGGGACCCAAGGAGGGTTGGAGATACGCAGTATTTT
>TRBV28|TRBD2|TRBJ2-3|-
CASSLSGGGHSTDTQYF
TGTGCCAGCAGTTTATCGGGGGGGGGACACAGCACAGATACGCAGTATTTT
>TRBV18|-|TRBJ1-1|once
CASSPPQGGGTEAFF
TGTGCCAGCTCACCACCACAGGGTGGTGGCACTGAAGCTTTCTTT
>TRBV5-1|-|TRBJ2-7|-
CASNDFGDEQYF
TGCGCCAGCAATGATTTCGGGGACGAGCAGTACTTC